The sequence of this TCR beta chain was determined in a study of blood T cell repertoires in COVID-19 (dated by TCRdb to the early 2020s). Describing the broader study: The collaborator samples originated in the United States, Italy and Spain and spanned the acute and convalescent phases of COVID-19. The prospective study material was composed of cDNA or gDNA derived from T cells, B-cell-depleted T cells, or PBMCs. Subjects who had been exposed to COVID-19, were actively infected with it, or had recovered from it provided the deeply sampled blood TCRbeta repertoires that made up the dataset. The repertoires were released in a freely available public database meant as a resource for research on the immune response to SARS-CoV-2. The samples were drawn from the first 160 participants of the ongoing ImmuneRACE study and from over a thousand subjects provided by 6 global collaborators. Nearly every sample came with metadata listing a de-identified subject ID, COVID-19 status, age in years and sex. Where available, HLA class I and class II types were taken from metadata supplied by the sample provider and were not determined by assay-based typing. Results the study describes overall, beyond this receptor: Clinical and demographic metadata were provided uncurated, with the amount varying by source and participant.

A note on this clone: The antigen it recognizes is unknown. Qualities for individual bases were not recorded, and no much larger clone is one base off.

Collaborating institutions collected whole blood in K2EDTA tubes following their own protocols. For TCRbeta analysis, collaborators shipped samples in one of three forms: frozen whole blood, isolated PBMCs, or DNA extracted from either of those sample types. TCRbeta CDR3 regions were amplified from genomic DNA by means of the immunoSEQ Assay, a bias-controlled multiplex PCR. The study's processing was this. Within the assay, amplification of reference gene primers was used to estimate how many nucleated cells each sample contained. Sequence reads were collapsed and filtered to measure the absolute abundance of every unique TCRbeta CDR3 rearrangement. Productive Simpson clonality was computed per sample as the square root of Simpson's diversity index over productive rearrangements. TCRdb carries this immuneACCESS record with in-frame sequences only. Its versions omit some clonotypes, under half of them owing to an unresolved V gene in the studies checked, with the rest unexplained. D and trimming come from the DNA, and the V and J calls and clone size come from that table. This sample comprises some 90,000 clones, about four fifths of them detected only once. Jointly, the top ten make up under 20% of the sample.

The CDR3 has 14 amino acids, counting the end cysteine and phenylalanine. The only DNA kept is the CDR3, 42 bases in frame from the first base. Reading the germline V gene gives CDR1 SGDLS and CDR2 YYNGEE. Trimming accounts for 0 bases at V and 4 bases at J, while the number of junction bases matched to no gene is 4. The chain couples TRBV9 to TRBJ2-7; 7 nucleotides in the junction match TRBD2. This TCR derives from a human donor in a cohort sampled during active COVID-19. Sequencing was carried out using peripheral blood. This receptor carries the CDR3 CASSVAGGGYEQYF. Here is the DNA: TGTGCCAGCAGCGTAGCTGGGGGAGGGTACGAGCAGTACTTC.